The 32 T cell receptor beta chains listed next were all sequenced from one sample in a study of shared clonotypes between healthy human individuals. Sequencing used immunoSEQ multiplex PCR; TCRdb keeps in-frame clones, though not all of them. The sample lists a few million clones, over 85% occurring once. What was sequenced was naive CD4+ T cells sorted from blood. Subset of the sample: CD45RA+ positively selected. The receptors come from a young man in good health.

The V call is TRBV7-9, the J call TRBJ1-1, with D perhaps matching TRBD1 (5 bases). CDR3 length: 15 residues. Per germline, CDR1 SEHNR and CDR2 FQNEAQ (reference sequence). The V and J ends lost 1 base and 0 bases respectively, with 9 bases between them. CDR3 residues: CASSLVAGMNTEAFF. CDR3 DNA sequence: TGTGCCAGCAGCTTAGTCGCAGGGATGAACACTGAAGCTTTCTTT.

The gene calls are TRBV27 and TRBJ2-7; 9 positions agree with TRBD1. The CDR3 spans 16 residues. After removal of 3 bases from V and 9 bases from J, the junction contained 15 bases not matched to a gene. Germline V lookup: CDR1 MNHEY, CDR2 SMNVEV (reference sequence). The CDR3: CASSLTSGTGIARQYF. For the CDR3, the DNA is TGTGCCAGCAGTTTGACCTCCGGGACAGGGATTGCGCGGCAGTACTTC.

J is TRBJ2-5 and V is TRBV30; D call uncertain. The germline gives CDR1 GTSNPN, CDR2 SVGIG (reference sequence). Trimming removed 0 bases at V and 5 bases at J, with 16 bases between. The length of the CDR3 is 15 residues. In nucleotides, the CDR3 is TGTGCCTGGAGTGTATCCATCGCGAGAAGGGAGACCCAGTACTTC. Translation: CAWSVSIARRETQYF.

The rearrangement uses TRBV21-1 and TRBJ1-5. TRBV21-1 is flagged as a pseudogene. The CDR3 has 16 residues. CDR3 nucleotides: TGTGCCAGCAGCAAACCGGGCGGTTCTAGCAATCAGCCCCAGCATTTT. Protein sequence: CASSKPGGSSNQPQHF.

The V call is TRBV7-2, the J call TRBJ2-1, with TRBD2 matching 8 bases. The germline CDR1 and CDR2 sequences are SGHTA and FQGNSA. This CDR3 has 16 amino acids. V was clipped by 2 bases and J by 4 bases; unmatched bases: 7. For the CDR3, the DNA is TGTGCCAGCAGCTTAAGGGTTAGCGGGACGTACAATGAGCAGTTCTTC. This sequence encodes CASSLRVSGTYNEQFF. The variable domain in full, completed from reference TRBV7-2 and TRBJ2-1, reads GAGVSQSPSNKVTEKGKDVELRCDPISGHTALYWYRQSLGQGLEFLIYFQGNSAPDKSGLPSDRFSAERTGGSVSTLTIQRTQQEDSAVYLCASSLRVSGTYNEQFFGPGTRLTVL.

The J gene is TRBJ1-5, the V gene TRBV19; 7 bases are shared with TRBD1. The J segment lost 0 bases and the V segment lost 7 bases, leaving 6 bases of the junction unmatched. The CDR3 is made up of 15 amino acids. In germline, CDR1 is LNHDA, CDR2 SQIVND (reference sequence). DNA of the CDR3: TGTGCCAGTATCAGGACAGGCAATAGCAATCAGCCCCAGCATTTT. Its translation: CASIRTGNSNQPQHF.

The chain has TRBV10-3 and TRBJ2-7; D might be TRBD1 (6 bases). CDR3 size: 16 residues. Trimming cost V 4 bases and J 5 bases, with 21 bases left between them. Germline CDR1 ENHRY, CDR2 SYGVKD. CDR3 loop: CAISGGQFLGVHEQYF. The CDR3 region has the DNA TGTGCCATCAGTGGAGGACAGTTCTTAGGGGTCCACGAGCAGTACTTC.

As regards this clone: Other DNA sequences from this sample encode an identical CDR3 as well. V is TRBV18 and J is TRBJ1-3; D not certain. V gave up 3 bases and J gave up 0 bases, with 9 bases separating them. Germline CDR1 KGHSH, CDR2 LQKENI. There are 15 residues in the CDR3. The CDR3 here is CASSPGELSGNTIYF. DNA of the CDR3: TGTGCCAGCTCACCCGGGGAGCTCTCTGGAAACACCATATATTTT.

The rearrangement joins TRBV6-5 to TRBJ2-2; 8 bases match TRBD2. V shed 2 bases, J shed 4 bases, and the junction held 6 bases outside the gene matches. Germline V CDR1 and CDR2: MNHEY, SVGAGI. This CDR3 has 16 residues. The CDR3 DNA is TGTGCCAGCAGTTACCCGGGGGGGATTGGCACCGGGGAGCTGTTTTTT. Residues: CASSYPGGIGTGELFF.

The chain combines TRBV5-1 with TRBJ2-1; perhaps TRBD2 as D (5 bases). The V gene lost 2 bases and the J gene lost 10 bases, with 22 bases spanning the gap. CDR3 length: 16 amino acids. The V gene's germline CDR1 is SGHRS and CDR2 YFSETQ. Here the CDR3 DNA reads TGCGCCAGCAGCTTATCGGCGGGCGCTTTGGGCAAGGAGCAGTTCTTC. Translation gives CASSLSAGALGKEQFF.

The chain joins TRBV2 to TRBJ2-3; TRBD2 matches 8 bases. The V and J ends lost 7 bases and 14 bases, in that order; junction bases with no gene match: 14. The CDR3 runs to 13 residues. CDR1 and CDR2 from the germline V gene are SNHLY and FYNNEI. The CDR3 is CASTSEKTSAPYF. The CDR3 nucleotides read TGTGCCAGCACCTCCGAGAAGACTAGCGCGCCGTATTTT.

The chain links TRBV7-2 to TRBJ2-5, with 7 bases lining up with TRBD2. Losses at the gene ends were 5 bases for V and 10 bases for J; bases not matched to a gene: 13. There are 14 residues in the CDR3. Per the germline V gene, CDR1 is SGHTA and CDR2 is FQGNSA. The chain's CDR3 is CASSPGGTPRSQYF. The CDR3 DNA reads TGTGCCAGCAGCCCCGGGGGGACCCCCCGAAGCCAGTACTTC.

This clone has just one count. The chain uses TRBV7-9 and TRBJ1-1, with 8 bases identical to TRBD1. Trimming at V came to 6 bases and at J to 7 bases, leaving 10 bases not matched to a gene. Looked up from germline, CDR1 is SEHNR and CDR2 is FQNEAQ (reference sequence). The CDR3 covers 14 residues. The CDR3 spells CASRAQGALNEAFF. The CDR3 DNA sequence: TGTGCCAGCAGGGCTCAGGGGGCATTGAATGAAGCTTTCTTT.

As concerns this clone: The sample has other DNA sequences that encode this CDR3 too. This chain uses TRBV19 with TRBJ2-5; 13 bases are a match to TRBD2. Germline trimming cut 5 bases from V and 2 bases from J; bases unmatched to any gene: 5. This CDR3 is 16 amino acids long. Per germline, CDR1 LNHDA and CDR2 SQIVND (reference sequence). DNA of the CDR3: TGTGCCAGTAGTCCAAGACTAGCGGGGGGACAAGAGACCCAGTACTTC. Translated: CASSPRLAGGQETQYF.

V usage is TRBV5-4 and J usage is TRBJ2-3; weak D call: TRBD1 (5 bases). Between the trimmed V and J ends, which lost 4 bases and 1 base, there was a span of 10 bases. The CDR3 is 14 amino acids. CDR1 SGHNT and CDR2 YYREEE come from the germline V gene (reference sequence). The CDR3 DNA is TGTGCCAGCAGCAAGGGGCAGGGCACAGATACGCAGTATTTT. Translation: CASSKGQGTDTQYF.

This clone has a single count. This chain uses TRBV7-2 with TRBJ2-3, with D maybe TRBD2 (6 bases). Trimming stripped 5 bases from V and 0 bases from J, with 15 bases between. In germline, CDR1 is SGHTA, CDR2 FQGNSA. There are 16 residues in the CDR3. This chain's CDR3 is CASSVRASASTDTQYF. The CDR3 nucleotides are TGTGCCAGCAGCGTTCGGGCTAGCGCTAGCACAGATACGCAGTATTTT.

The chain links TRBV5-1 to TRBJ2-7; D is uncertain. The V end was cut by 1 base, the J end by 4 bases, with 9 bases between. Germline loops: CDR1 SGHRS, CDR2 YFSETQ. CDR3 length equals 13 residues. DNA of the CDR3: TGCGCCAGCAGCTTGACACTGGGGTACGAGCAGTACTTC. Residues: CASSLTLGYEQYF.

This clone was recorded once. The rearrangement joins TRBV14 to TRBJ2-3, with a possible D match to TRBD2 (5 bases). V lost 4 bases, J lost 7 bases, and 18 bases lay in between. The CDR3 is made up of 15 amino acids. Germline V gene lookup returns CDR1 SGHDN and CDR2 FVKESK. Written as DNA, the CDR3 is TGTGCCAGCAGCCGCGTCGAGGTTCCGACTAATACGCAGTATTTT. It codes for CASSRVEVPTNTQYF.

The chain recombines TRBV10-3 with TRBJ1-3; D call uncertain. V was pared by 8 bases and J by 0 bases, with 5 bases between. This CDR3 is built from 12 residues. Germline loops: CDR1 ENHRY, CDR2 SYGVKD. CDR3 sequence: CAILVSGNTIYF. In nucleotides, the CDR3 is TGTGCCATCCTTGTCTCTGGAAACACCATATATTTT.

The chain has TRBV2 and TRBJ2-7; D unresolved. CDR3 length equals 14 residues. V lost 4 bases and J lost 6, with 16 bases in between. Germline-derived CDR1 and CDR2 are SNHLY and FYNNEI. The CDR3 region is CASSGWPKMGEQYF. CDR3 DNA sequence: TGTGCCAGCAGTGGTTGGCCAAAAATGGGCGAGCAGTACTTC.

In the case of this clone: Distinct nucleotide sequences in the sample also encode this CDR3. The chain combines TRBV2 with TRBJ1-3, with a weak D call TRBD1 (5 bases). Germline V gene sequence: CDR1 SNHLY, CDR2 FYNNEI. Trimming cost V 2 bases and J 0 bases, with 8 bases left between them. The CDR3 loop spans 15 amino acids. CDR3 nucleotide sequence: TGTGCCAGCAGTGAAAGGGGTTCCTCTGGAAACACCATATATTTT. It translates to CASSERGSSGNTIYF.

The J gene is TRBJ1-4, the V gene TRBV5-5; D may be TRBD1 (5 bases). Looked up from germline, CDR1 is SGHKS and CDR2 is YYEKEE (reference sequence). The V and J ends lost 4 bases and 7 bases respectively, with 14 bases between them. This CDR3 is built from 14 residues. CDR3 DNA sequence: TGTGCCAGCAGCCTTTCAGGGAGGATTGAAAAACTGTTTTTT. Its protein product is CASSLSGRIEKLFF.

The CDR3 protein is CASSSTGRSTGELFF. DNA of the CDR3: TGTGCCAGCAGCTCGACAGGTCGATCAACCGGGGAGCTGTTTTTT. This sequence joins TRBV5-5 and TRBJ2-2, with D maybe TRBD1 (6 bases). The germline V gene has CDR1 SGHKS and CDR2 YYEKEE (reference sequence). CDR3 length: 15 amino acids. Trimming took off 3 bases at V and 5 bases at J, with 14 bases between the two ends. Full variable domain (remainder filled in from reference TRBV5-5 and TRBJ2-2): DAGVTQSPTHLIKTRGQQVTLRCSPISGHKSVSWYQQVLGQGPQFIFQYYEKEERGRGNFPDRFSARQFPNYSSELNVNALLLGDSALYLCASSSTGRSTGELFFGEGSRLTVL.

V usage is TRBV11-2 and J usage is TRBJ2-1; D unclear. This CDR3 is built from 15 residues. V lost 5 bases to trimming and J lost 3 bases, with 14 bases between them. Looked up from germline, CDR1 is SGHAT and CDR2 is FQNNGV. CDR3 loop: CASSPRWVDYNEQFF. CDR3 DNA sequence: TGTGCCAGCAGCCCCCGATGGGTCGACTACAATGAGCAGTTCTTC.

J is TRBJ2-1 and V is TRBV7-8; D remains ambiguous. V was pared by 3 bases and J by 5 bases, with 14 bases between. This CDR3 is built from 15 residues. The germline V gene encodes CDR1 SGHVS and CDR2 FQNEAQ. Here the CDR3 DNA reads TGTGCCAGCAGCTTGCCGTCATTAGTACACAATGAGCAGTTCTTC. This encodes CASSLPSLVHNEQFF.

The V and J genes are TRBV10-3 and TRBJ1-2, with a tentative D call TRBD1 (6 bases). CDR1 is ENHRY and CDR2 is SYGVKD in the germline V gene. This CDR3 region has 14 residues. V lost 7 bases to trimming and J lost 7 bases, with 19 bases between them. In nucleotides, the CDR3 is TGTGCCATCAACAATCACGGGACACTTCGTGGCTACACCTTC. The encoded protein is CAINNHGTLRGYTF.

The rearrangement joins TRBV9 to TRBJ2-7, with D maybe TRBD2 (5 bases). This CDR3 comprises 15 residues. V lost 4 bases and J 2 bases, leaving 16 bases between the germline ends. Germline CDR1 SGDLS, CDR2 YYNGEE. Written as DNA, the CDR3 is TGTGCCAGCAGCCCTTGGACTGCGCCAACCTACGAGCAGTACTTC. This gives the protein CASSPWTAPTYEQYF.

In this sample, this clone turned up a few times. Here the CDR3 reads CASSPSLEQYF. In nucleotides, the CDR3 is TGTGCCAGCAGCCCTTCTCTCGAGCAGTACTTC. J is TRBJ2-7 and V is TRBV7-2, with unresolved D. Per germline, CDR1 SGHTA and CDR2 FQGNSA. The V and J ends lost 5 bases and 6 bases respectively, with 8 bases between them. This CDR3 contains 11 residues.

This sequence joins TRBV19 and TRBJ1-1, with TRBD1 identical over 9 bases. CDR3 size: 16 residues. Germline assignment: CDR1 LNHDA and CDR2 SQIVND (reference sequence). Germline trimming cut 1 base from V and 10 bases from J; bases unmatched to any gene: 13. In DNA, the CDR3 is TGTGCCAGTAGTATAGGATGGGACAGGGTCCTAGCCGGAGCTTTCTTT. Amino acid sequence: CASSIGWDRVLAGAFF.

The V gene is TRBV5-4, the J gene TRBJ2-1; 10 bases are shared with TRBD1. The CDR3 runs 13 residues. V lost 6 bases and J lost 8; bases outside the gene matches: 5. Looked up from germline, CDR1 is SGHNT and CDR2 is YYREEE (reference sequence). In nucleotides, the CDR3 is TGTGCCAGCAAAGACAGGGGGCGAGATGAGCAGTTCTTC. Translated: CASKDRGRDEQFF.

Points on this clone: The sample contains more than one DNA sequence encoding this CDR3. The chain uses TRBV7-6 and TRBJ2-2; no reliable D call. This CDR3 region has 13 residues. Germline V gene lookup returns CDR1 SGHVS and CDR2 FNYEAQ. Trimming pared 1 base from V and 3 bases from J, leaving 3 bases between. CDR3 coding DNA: TGTGCCAGCAGCTTAGGGCACACCGGGGAGCTGTTTTTT. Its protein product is CASSLGHTGELFF.

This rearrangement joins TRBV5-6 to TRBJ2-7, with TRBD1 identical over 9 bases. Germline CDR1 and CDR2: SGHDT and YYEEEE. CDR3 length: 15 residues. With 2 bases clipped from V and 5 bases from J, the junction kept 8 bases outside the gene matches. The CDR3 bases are TGTGCCAGCAGCTTTGATACAGGGGGCTTAGACGAGCAGTACTTC. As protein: CASSFDTGGLDEQYF.